These 9 T cell receptor beta chains share one sample of origin, sequenced in a study of OX40 agonist ivuxolimab in advanced cancers. The method behind the library was the immunoSEQ multiplex PCR assay. The table was pulled from immuneACCESS by TCRdb, which kept in-frame rearrangements only. Such tables lose some clones; where checked, under half of the loss comes from unresolved V genes, and the rest has no known cause. Recorded for this sample are about 74,000 clones; approximately 80% of them occurred a single time. Of the sample, around 1.5% is held by the ten largest clones. Material: CD4+ or CD8+ T cells sorted from blood, obtained in a trial of the OX40 agonist ivuxolimab. All receptors come from an adult with an advanced solid tumor such as melanoma, head and neck, liver or kidney cancer.

The chain joins TRBV9 to TRBJ2-3; D uncertain. Per germline, CDR1 SGDLS and CDR2 YYNGEE. The CDR3 sequence is 14 residues long. Trimming took 4 bases from V and 6 from J, leaving 15 bases between them. CDR3 in amino acids: CASSFRPQWDTQYF. CDR3 sequence (DNA): TGTGCCAGCAGCTTTAGGCCTCAATGGGATACGCAGTATTTT.

In this sample, this clone turned up once. The V and J genes are TRBV7-8 and TRBJ2-6, with unresolved D. Trimming stripped 5 bases from V and 3 bases from J, with 11 bases between. In germline, CDR1 is SGHVS, CDR2 FQNEAQ. The length of the CDR3 is 15 residues. CDR3 in amino acids: CASSQRPGGANVLTF. CDR3 DNA: TGTGCCAGCAGCCAAAGACCCGGTGGGGCCAACGTCCTGACTTTC.

The rearrangement links TRBV25-1 to TRBJ1-1; D call uncertain. The CDR3 spans 16 residues. V lost 1 base, J lost 0 bases, and 12 bases lay in between. Per the germline V gene, CDR1 is MGHDK and CDR2 is SYGVNS. The chain's CDR3 is CASSELGGPVNTEAFF. CDR3 nucleotides: TGTGCCAGCAGTGAATTAGGTGGGCCCGTGAACACTGAAGCTTTCTTT. The full variable domain, its missing parts supplied by reference TRBV25-1 and TRBJ1-1, is EADIYQTPRYLVIGTGKKITLECSQTMGHDKMYWYQQDPGMELHLIHYSYGVNSTEKGDLSSESTVSRIRTEHFPLTLESARPSHTSQYLCASSELGGPVNTEAFFGQGTRLTVV.

This chain links TRBV28 with TRBJ1-4, with D possibly matching TRBD1 (6 bases). The CDR3 covers 16 residues. V was cut by 3 bases and J by 0 bases, with 11 bases left in between. CDR1 and CDR2 from the germline V gene are MDHEN and SYDVKM. The CDR3 loop reads CASSFWGASTNEKLFF. CDR3 DNA: TGTGCCAGCAGTTTTTGGGGGGCATCAACTAATGAAAAACTGTTTTTT.

J is TRBJ2-1 and V is TRBV7-9; D uncertain. There are 14 residues in the CDR3. V was clipped by 1 base and J by 4 bases, with 8 bases between them. The germline gives CDR1 SEHNR, CDR2 FQNEAQ (reference sequence). The CDR3 DNA reads TGTGCCAGCAGCTTAGTGATCTTGTACAATGAGCAGTTCTTC. Its protein is CASSLVILYNEQFF.

CDR3 bases: TGCGCCAGCAGCCAGGGAGCTGTTGTTAATGAGCAGTTCTTC. Translation gives CASSQGAVVNEQFF. The gene calls are TRBV5-1 and TRBJ2-1, with D perhaps given as TRBD1 or TRBD2 (5 bases each). The length of the CDR3 is 14 residues. Trimming shortened V by 4 bases and J by 7 bases, and 15 bases separated the two germline ends. Germline loops: CDR1 SGHRS, CDR2 YFSETQ.

The sample holds one count of this clone. One end of the junction fails to match germline, which may point to a read error. The gene calls are TRBV7-7 and TRBJ2-5; 7 bases match TRBD1. The CDR3 loop spans 13 amino acids. Germline CDR1 is SSHAT and CDR2 is FNYEAQ (reference sequence). The CDR3 loop reads CASSVGTAETQYF. CDR3 in DNA: TGTGCTAGCAGCGTAGGGACAGCAGAGACCCAGTACTTC.

The genes are TRBV7-9 and TRBJ2-5; 10 bases map to TRBD1. V lost 5 bases to trimming and J lost 5 bases; unmatched junction nucleotides: 5. The germline CDR1 and CDR2 sequences are SEHNR and FQNEAQ (reference sequence). CDR3 length: 14 amino acids. CDR3 amino acids: CASSQGQGRETQYF. The CDR3 nucleotides read TGTGCCAGCAGCCAGGGACAGGGGAGGGAGACCCAGTACTTC. The complete variable domain, with remaining parts taken from reference TRBV7-9 and TRBJ2-5, reads DTGVSQNPRHKITKRGQNVTFRCDPISEHNRLYWYRQTLGQGPEFLTYFQNEAQLEKSRLLSDRFSAERPKGSFSTLEIQRTEQGDSAMYLCASSQGQGRETQYFGPGTRLLVL.

The gene calls are TRBV27 and TRBJ1-1; 7 nucleotides match TRBD1. Trimming cost V 7 bases and J 3 bases; bases outside gene matches: 8. The CDR3 length is 14 residues. Germline CDR1 and CDR2: MNHEY and SMNVEV (reference sequence). In DNA form, the CDR3 reads TGTGCCAGCAATAAGGGGGCTCCCGACACTGAAGCTTTCTTT. Protein: CASNKGAPDTEAFF.